This TCR beta chain is drawn from a study of CD8+CD57+ T cells in acquired aplastic anemia (dated by TCRdb to 2017 to 2018). Study-wide context: DNA extracted from sorted CD4+ and CD8+ cells had a mean of 3.2 ug, with a range of roughly 0.17 to 30 ug. Healthy donor samples averaged approximately 10 million reads for CD4+ and approximately 11 million for CD8+ cells. Study-wide findings and limitations: Patients and healthy controls showed no significant difference in CD8+ Simpson's diversity (P=0.060). Roughly 30 CD8+ CDR3 sequences were shared between patients and controls but appeared highly expressed in patients and within their immunodominant clones.

This clonotype was recorded many times. The clone's antigen remains unknown. One base away there is no much larger clone; base qualities are not given. In this study, sorted CD4+ and CD8+ T cells from the blood of healthy subjects and of severe aplastic anemia patients had their TCR repertoires deep-sequenced. Ficoll-Paque density gradient centrifugation was used to isolate peripheral blood mononuclear cells. Before DNA was extracted, CD4+ and CD8+ T cells were sorted using either FACS or magnetic beads. The CDR3 holds 16 amino acids from the cysteine to the phenylalanine. Solely the CDR3 DNA is kept, with 48 bases framed from the first base. The germline ends are 15 bases apart after V is trimmed by 1 base and J by 3 bases. TCR beta VDJ combination and CDR3 sequence profiling used genomic DNA as the template. TCR repertoire sequencing was run on an Illumina HiSeq 2000. As for the authors' bioinformatics: Repertoires were assessed using TRBV/TRBJ rearrangement plots, CDR3 size and DJ length profiles, and Simpson's diversity index. The most abundant DNA sequence in the deep sequencing data was taken as the immunodominant clone. CDR3 amino acid sequences were screened for sharing across subjects and were compared with published repertoires and the VDJdb database. In TCRdb, the public reads were trimmed at Q25 with fastp and aligned with MiXCR, with productive beta chains retained. Rows are unified per CDR3 protein, each entry keeping the most common DNA and genes. The V and J calls shown here were made by TCRdb, not taken from the authors' results. This sample comprises a few hundred thousand distinct CDR3 sequences, 60% to 80% of them detected only once. 3% to 4.5% of the sample rests with the top ten.

This clonotype was obtained from a human donor in good health, serving as a control. The chain is made from TRBV12-3 or TRBV12-4 and TRBJ1-2; TRBD1 could be the D gene, as 5 bases match. Specimen: sorted CD4+, CD8+, or CD8+CD57+ T cells (not recorded which) from PBMCs. The CDR3 protein is CASSLVQGPLHYGYTF. The bases are TGTGCCAGCAGTTTAGTTCAGGGCCCTCTCCACTATGGCTACACCTTC.